Sequencing of this TCR beta chain was carried out in a study of T-cell reconstitution after alpha-beta-depleted transplantation in children. Study-wide points: The main origin of T-cell counts and diversity one year after transplant was newly produced T cells. About two months after transplant, alpha-beta T cells reportedly came from several hundred expanded graft clones.

In regard to this clonotype: Its antigen is currently unknown.

The TCRbeta library was prepared with unique molecular identifiers. MiXCR was run by TCRdb on the PCR reads, yielding one entry per CDR3 protein. The table lists some 460,000 distinct CDR3 sequences, 15% to 20% of them singletons, with 25% to 30% in the top ten. Trimming removed 6 bases from V and 2 bases from J, with 13 bases in between. Germline V CDR1 and CDR2: DFQATT, SNEGSKA (reference sequence). CDR3 length: 13 amino acids. V and J are TRBV20-1 and TRBJ2-5; maybe TRBD2 (6 bases). The receptor's source is a boy younger than two who had a stem cell transplant for Wiskott-Aldrich syndrome, so the T cells may come from the graft donor. Here the sequenced sample was PBMCs, mostly from graft donor cells, taken 360 days after TCRalphabeta/CD19-depleted stem cell transplant. CDR3 residues: CSASYSGQETQYF. The CDR3, as DNA: TGCAGTGCCTCGTATAGCGGACAAGAGACCCAGTACTTC.